This T cell receptor beta chain was identified during a study of T cell clones after liver transplantation. General observations from the study: The donor-reactive repertoire was only partly measurable in two subjects, lacking donor cells. A larger donor-reactive than third-party decline suggested partial antigen-specific deletion.

The table came from immunoSEQ multiplex PCR; TCRdb's copy has only in-frame clones and leaves some out. This sample carries 55,000 to 75,000 clones, 90% to 95% of them seen once, and the ten largest clones take 0.8% to 1%. Trimming removed 2 bases from V and 3 bases from J, with 4 bases in between. CDR1 is ENHRY and CDR2 is SYGVKD in the germline V gene. This CDR3 is 13 amino acids long. A word on this clone: Its antigen is not identified.

This sequence originates from a human patient who received a liver transplant. The graft donor may be the source of some T cells. Here the sequenced sample was CD4+ T cells from blood, taken roughly 25 months after liver transplant. The gene calls are TRBV10-3 and TRBJ1-4; D not resolved. CDR3 amino acids: CAISERANEKLFF. The CDR3 region has the DNA TGTGCCATCAGTGAGAGGGCTAATGAAAAACTGTTTTTT.